Below are 6 T cell receptor beta chains sequenced from a single sample in a study of T cells in Graves' hyperthyroidism and ophthalmopathy. Researchers amplified the TCR beta CDR3 regions from RNA transcripts. In the first-round RT-PCR of the TCR CDR3, the HTBI primer set was used. TCRdb reprocessed the multiplex PCR reads with MiXCR, giving one entry per CDR3 protein. Here the sample spans fewer than 700,000 distinct CDR3 sequences, 15% to 20% being singletons. Sequencing used blood. Receptor source: a woman aged 18-29 years with Graves' ophthalmopathy.

There are many counts of this clonotype. The chain employs TRBV7-9 and TRBJ2-2; 10 bases map to TRBD2. This CDR3 contains 15 residues. The V gene's germline CDR1 is SEHNR and CDR2 FQNEAQ (reference sequence). The ends lost 6 bases at V and 4 bases at J; junction bases unmatched: 5. CDR3: CASRGTSVLTGELFF. CDR3 bases: TGTGCCAGCAGGGGGACTAGCGTCCTCACCGGGGAGCTGTTTTTT.

This clonotype was seen ten or more times. The J gene is TRBJ1-1, the V gene TRBV30; a weak D match, TRBD1 (5 bases). Germline lookup yields CDR1 GTSNPN and CDR2 SVGIG (reference sequence). V lost 4 bases to trimming and J lost 1 base, with 10 bases between them. The CDR3 runs 13 residues. As DNA, the CDR3 is TGTGCCTGGATGCGGGGGACGAACACTGAAGCTTTCTTT. It is translated as CAWMRGTNTEAFF.

The chain employs TRBV27 and TRBJ2-2; 9 nucleotides align to TRBD1. J gave up 6 bases and V 3 bases, and 5 bases lay outside the gene matches. This CDR3 is 15 amino acids long. Per the germline V gene, CDR1 is MNHEY and CDR2 is SMNVEV (reference sequence). Here the CDR3 reads CASSFRQGGAGELFF. The CDR3 DNA reads TGTGCCAGCAGTTTCCGACAGGGGGGGGCCGGGGAGCTGTTTTTT.

V usage is TRBV5-8 and J usage is TRBJ1-5; D is undetermined. Germline CDR1 SGHTS, CDR2 YDEGEE. Trimming cost V 0 bases and J 6 bases, with 10 bases left between them. The CDR3 runs to 14 residues. CDR3 residues: CASSLGPSSQPQHF. The CDR3 DNA follows: TGTGCCAGCAGCTTGGGGCCCTCAAGTCAGCCCCAGCATTTT.

This clonotype was observed a few times. The rearrangement links TRBV6-2 or TRBV6-3 to TRBJ1-1; no clear D gene. Trimming took off 5 bases at V and 0 bases at J, with 7 bases between the two ends. Germline V gene sequence: CDR1 MNHEY, CDR2 SVGEGT. This CDR3 region has 13 residues. As DNA, the CDR3 is TGTGCCAGCAGTCCATATATGAACACTGAAGCTTTCTTT. Its translation: CASSPYMNTEAFF.

The V call is TRBV20-1, the J call TRBJ2-3; 13 bases fit TRBD2. The germline CDR1 and CDR2 sequences are DFQATT and SNEGSKA (reference sequence). J lost 0 bases, V lost 3 bases, and 3 bases had no gene match. This CDR3 contains 16 residues. In DNA form, the CDR3 reads TGCAGTGCTAGGCCGGGACTAGCGGGGAGCACAGATACGCAGTATTTT. This encodes CSARPGLAGSTDTQYF.